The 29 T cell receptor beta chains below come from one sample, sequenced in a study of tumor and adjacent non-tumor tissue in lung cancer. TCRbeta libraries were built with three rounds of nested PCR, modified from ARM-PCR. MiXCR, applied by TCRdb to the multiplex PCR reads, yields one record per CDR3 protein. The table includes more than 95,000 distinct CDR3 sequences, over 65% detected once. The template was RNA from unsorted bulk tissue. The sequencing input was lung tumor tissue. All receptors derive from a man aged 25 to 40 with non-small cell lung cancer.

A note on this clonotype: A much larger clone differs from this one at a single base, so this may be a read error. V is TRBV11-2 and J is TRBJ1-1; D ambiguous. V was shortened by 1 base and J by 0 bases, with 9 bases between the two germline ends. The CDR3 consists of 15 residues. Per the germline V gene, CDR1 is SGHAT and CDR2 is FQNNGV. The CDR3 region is CASSLAAALNTEAFF. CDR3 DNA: TGTGCCAGCAGCTTAGCGGCCGCCCTGAACACTGAAGCTTTCTTT.

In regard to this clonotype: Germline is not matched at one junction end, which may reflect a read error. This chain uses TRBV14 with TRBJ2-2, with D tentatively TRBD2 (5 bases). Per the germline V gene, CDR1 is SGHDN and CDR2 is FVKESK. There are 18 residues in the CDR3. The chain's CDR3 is CASSQDSVGKLNTGELFF. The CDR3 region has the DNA TGTGCCAGCAGCCAAGATTCCGTGGGGAAGTTGAACACCGGGGAGCTGTTTTTC.

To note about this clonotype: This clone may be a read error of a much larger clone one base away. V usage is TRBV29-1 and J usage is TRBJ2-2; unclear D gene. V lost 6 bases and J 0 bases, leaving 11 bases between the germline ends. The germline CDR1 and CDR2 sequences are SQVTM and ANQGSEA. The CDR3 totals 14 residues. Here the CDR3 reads CSVETPPNTGELFF. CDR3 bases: TGCAGCGTAGAGACACCCCCGAACACCGGGGAGCTGTTTTTT.

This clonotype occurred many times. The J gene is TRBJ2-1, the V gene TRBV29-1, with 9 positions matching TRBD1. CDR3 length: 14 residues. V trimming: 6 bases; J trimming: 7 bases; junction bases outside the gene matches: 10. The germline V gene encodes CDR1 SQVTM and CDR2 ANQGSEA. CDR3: CSVDRGNAGNEQFF. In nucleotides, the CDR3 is TGCAGCGTCGACAGGGGGAACGCGGGGAATGAGCAGTTCTTC.

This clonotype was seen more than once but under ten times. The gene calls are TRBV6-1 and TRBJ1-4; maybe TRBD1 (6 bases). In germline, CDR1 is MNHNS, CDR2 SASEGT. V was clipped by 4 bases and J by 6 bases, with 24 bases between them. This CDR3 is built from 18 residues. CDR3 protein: CASSVRIVGGGQYEKLFF. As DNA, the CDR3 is TGTGCCAGCAGTGTAAGGATCGTCGGGGGGGGGCAATATGAAAAACTGTTTTTT.

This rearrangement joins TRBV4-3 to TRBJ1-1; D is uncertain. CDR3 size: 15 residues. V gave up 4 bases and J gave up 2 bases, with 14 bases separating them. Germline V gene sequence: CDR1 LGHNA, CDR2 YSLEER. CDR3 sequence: CASSLQDWGNTEAFF. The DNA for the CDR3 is TGCGCCAGCAGCCTTCAGGACTGGGGTAACACTGAAGCTTTCTTT.

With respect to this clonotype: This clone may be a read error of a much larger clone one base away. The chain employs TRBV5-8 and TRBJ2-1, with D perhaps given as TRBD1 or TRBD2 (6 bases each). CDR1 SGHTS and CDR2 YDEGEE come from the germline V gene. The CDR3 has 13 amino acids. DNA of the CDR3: TGTGCCAGCAACTTGGGGGGCGCCCCCGAGCAGTTCTTC. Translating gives CASNLGGAPEQFF.

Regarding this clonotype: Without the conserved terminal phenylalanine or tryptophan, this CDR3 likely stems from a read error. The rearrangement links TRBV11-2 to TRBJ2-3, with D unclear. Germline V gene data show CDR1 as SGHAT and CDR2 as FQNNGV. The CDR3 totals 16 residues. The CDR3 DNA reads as TGTGCCGGCAGCCTATTGTTCGGCGGCGGCACAGATACGCAGTATCTT. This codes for CAGSLLFGGGTDTQYL.

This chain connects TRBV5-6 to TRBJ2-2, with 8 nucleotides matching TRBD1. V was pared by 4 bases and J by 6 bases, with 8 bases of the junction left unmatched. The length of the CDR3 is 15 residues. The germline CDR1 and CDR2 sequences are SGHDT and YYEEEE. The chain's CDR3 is CASSRQGMGAGELFF. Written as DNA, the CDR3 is TGTGCCAGCAGCCGACAGGGGATGGGCGCCGGGGAGCTGTTTTTT.

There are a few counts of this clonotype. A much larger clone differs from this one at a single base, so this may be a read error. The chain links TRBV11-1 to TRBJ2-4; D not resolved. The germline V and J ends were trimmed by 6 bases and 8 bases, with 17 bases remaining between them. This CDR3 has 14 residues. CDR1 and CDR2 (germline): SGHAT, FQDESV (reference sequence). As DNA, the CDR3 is TGTGCCAGCAGTACCGGAAGGCTTCCCTACATTCAGTACTTC. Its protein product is CASSTGRLPYIQYF.

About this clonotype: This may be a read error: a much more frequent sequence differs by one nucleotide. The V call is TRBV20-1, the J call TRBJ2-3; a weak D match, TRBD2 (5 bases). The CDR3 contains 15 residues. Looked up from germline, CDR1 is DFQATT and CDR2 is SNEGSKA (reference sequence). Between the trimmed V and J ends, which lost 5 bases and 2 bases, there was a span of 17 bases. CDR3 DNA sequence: TGCAGTGCTCCGAGAGCTAGCCTGAACACAGATACGCAGTATTTT. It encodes CSAPRASLNTDTQYF.

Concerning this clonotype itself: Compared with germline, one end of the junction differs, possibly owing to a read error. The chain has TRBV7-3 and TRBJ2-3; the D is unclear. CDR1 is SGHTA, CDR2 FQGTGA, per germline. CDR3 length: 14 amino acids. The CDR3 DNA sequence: TGTGCTAGCAGCCCGGCGAACTTGCGGGATACGCAGTATTTT. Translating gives CASSPANLRDTQYF.

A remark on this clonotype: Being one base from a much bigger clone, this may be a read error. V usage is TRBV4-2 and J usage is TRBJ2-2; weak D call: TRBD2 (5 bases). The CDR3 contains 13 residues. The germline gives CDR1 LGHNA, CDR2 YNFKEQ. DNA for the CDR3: TGTGCCAGCAGCCTTAGGTCCACCGGGGAGCTGTTGTTT. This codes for CASSLRSTGELLF.

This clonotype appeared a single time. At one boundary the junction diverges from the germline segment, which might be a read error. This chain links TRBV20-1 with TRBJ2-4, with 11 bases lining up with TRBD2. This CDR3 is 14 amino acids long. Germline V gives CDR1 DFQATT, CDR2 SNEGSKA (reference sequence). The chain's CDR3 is CSAPLAGVKNIQYF. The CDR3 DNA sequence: TGTAGTGCCCCACTAGCGGGAGTGAAAAACATTCAGTACTTC.

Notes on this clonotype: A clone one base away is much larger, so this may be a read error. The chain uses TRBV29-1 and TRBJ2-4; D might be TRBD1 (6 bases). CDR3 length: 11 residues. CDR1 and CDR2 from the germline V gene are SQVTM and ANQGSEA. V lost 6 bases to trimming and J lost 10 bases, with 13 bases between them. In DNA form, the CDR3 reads TGCAGCGTCGGGACAAGGGCGATTCAGTACTTC. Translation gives CSVGTRAIQYF.

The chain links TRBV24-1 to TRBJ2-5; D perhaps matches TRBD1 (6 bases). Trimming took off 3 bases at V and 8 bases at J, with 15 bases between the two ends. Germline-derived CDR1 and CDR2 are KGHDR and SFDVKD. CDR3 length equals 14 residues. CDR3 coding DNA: TGTGCCACCAGTGATAACAGGGTTGTCGGAACCCAGTACTTC. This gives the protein CATSDNRVVGTQYF.

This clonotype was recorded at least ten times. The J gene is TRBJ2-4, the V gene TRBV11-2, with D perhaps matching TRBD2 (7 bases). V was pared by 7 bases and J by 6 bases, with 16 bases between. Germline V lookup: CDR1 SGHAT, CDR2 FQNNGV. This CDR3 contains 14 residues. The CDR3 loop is CASTYGGRGNIQYF. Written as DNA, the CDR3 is TGTGCCAGCACCTACGGGGGGCGAGGAAACATTCAGTACTTC.

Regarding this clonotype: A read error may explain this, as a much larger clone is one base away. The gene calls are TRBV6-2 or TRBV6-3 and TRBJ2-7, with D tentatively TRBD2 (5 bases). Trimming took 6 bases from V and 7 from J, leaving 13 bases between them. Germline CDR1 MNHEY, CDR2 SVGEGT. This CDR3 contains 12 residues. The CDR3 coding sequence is TGTGCCAGCAGAGGTTACGGGGATGAGCAGTACTTC. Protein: CASRGYGDEQYF.

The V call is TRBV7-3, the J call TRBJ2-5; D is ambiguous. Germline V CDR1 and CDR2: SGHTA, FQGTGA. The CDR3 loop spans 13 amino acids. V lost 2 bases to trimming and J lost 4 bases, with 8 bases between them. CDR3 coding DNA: TGTGCCAGCAGCTTATTGTCAGGAGAGACCCAGTACTTC. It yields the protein CASSLLSGETQYF.

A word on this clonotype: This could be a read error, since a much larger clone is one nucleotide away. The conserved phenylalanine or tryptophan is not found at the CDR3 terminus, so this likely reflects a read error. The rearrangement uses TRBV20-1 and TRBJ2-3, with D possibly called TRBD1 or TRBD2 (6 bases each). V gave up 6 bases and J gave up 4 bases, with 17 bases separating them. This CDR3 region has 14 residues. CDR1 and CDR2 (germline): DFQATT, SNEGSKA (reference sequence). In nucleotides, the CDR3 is TGCAGTGCATCCGGGGGCCACGGCCCAGATACGCAGTATTCT. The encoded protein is CSASGGHGPDTQYS.

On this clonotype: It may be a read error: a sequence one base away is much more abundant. The DNA for the CDR3 is TGCGCCAGCAGTCCCAGCGGCGAGAAGTACTTC. Translating it yields CASSPSGEKYF. This sequence joins TRBV10-2 and TRBJ2-7, with D possibly being TRBD2 (5 bases). Germline V gives CDR1 WSHSY, CDR2 SAAADI. The CDR3 contains 11 residues.

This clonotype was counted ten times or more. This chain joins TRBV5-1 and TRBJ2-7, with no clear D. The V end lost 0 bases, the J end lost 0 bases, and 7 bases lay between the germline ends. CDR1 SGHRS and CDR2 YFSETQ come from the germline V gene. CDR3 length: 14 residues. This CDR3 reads CASSLEVLSYEQYF. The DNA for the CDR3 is TGCGCCAGCAGCTTGGAAGTTCTCTCCTACGAGCAGTACTTC.

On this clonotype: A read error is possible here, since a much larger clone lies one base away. CDR3 protein: CASSLTGTGALYEQYF. In nucleotides, the CDR3 is TGTGCCAGCAGCTTGACCGGGACAGGGGCTTTATACGAGCAGTACTTC. V usage is TRBV11-3 and J usage is TRBJ2-7, with 10 bases lining up with TRBD1. The V gene end was trimmed by 3 bases and the J gene end by 4 bases; junction bases not matched to a gene: 9. In germline, CDR1 is SGHNT, CDR2 YENEEA. The CDR3 is 16 amino acids.

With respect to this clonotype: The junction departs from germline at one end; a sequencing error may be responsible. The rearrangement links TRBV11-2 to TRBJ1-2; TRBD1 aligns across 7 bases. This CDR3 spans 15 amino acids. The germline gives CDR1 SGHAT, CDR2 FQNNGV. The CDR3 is CDGSLDLDRAIGYTF. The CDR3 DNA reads TGTGACGGCAGCTTAGACCTTGACAGGGCTATTGGCTACACATTC. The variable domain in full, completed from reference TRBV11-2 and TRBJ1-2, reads EAGVAQSPRYKIIEKRQSVAFWCNPISGHATLYWYQQILGQGPKLLIQFQNNGVVDDSQLPKDRFSAERLKGVDSTLKIQPAKLEDSAVYLCDGSLDLDRAIGYTFGSGTRLTVV.

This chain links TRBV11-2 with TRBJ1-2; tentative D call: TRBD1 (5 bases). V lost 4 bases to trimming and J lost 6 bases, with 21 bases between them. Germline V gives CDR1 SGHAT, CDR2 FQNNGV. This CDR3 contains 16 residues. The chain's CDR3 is CASSSPQSVQVDGYTF. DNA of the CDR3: TGTGCCAGCAGCTCCCCCCAAAGTGTACAGGTCGATGGCTACACCTTC.

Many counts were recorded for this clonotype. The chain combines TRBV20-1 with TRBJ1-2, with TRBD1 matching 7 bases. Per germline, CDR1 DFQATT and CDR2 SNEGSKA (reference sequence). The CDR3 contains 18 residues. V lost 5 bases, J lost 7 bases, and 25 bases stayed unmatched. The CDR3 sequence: CSALRPGYGRGLVFGYTF. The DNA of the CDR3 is TGCAGTGCTCTACGACCCGGGTATGGAAGGGGGCTGGTGTTTGGCTACACCTTC.

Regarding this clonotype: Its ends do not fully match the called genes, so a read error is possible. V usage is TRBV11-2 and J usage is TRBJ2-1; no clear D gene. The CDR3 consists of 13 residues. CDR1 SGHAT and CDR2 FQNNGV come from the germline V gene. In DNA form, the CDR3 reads TGTGCCAGCAGCTTAACACCGGACGATGAGCAGTTATTC. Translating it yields CASSLTPDDEQLF.

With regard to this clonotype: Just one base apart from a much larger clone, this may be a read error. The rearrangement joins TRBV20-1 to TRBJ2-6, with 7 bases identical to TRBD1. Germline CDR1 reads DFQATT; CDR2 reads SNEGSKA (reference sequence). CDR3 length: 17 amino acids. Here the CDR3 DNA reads TGCAGTGTTAGAGCACGGACAGGACTGGAAGGGGCCAACGTCCTGACTTTC. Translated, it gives CSVRARTGLEGANVLTF.

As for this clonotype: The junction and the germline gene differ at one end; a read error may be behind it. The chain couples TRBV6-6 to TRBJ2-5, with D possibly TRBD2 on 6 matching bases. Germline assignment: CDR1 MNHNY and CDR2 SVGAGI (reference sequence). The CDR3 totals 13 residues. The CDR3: CACSYAGLETQYF. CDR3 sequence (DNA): TGTGCCTGCAGTTATGCGGGGTTAGAGACCCAGTACTTC.